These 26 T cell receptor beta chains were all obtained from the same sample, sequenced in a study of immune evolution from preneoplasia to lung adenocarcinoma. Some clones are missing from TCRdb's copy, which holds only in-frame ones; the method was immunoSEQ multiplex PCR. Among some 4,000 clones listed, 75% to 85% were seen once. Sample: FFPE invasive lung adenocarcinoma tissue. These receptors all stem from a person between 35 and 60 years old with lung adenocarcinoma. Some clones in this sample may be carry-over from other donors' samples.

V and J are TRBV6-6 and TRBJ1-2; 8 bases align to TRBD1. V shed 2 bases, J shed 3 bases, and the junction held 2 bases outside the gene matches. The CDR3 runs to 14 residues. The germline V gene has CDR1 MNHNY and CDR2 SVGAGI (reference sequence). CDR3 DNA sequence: TGTGCCAGCAGTTACGGACAGGGTTACTATGGCTACACCTTC. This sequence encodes CASSYGQGYYGYTF.

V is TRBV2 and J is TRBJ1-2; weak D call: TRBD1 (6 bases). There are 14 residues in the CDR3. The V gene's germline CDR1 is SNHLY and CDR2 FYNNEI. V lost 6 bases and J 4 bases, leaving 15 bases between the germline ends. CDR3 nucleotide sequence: TGTGCCAGCAGATCCACAGGGTCTCGCTATGGCTACACCTTC. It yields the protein CASRSTGSRYGYTF.

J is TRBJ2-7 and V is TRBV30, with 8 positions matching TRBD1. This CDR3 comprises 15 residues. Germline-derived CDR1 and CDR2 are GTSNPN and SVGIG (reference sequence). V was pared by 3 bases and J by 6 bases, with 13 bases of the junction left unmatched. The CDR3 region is CAWSRWTGSLLEQYF. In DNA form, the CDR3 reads TGTGCCTGGAGCCGATGGACAGGGTCTTTGCTCGAGCAGTACTTC.

CDR3 in amino acids: CASSPQGATEAFF. CDR3 in DNA: TGTGCCAGCTCACCGCAGGGGGCCACTGAAGCTTTCTTT. V gene TRBV18 combines with J gene TRBJ1-1; TRBD1 aligns across 8 bases. Germline V gives CDR1 KGHSH, CDR2 LQKENI. J lost 4 bases, V lost 3 bases, and 1 base had no gene match. This CDR3 has 13 residues.

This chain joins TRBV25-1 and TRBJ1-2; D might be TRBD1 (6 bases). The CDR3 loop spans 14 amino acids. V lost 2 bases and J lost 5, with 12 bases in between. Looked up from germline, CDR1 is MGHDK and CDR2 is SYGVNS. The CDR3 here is CASSEGGVGYGYTF. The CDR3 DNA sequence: TGTGCCAGCAGTGAAGGGGGCGTGGGGTATGGCTACACCTTC.

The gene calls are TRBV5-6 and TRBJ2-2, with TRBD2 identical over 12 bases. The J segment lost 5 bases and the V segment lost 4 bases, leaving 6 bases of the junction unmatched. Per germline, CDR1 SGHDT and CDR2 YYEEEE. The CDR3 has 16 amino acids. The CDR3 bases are TGTGCCAGCAGCAGAGGACTAGCGGGATTAACCGGGGAGCTGTTTTTT. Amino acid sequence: CASSRGLAGLTGELFF.

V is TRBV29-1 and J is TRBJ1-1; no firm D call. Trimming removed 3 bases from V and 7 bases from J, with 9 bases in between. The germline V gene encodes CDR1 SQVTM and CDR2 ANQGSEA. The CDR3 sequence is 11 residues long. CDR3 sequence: CSVEEAIEAFF. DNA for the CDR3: TGCAGCGTTGAGGAGGCGATTGAAGCTTTCTTT.

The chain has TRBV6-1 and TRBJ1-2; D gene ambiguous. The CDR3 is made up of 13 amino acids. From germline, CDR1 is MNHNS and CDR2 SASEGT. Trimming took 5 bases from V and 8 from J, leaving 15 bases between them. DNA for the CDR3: TGTGCCAGCAGTCCGGACTCGGGATCCGGCTACACCTTC. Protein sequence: CASSPDSGSGYTF.

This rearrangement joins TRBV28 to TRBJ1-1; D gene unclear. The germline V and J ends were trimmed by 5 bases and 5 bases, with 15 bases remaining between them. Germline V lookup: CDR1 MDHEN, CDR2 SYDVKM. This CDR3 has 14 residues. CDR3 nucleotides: TGTGCCAGCAGTCCCCTCATGAGCGGGACTGAAGCTTTCTTT. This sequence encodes CASSPLMSGTEAFF.

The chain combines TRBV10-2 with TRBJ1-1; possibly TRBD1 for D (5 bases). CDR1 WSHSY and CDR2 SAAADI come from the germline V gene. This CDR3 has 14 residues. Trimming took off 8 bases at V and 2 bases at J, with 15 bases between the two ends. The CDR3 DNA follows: TGCGCCAGCCGCCGGGGGGGTGGTAACACTGAAGCTTTCTTT. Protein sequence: CASRRGGGNTEAFF.

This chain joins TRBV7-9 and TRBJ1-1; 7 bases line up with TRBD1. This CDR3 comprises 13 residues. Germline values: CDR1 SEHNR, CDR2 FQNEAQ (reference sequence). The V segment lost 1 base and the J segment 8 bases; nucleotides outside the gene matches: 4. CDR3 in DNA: TGTGCCAGCAGCTTAGAGACAGGGTACGAAGCTTTCTTT. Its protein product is CASSLETGYEAFF.

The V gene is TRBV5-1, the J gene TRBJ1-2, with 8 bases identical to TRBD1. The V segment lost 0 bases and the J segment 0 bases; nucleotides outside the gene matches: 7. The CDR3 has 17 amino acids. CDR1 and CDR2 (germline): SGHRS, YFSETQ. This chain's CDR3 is CASSLAQGAFANYGYTF. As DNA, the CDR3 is TGCGCCAGCAGCTTGGCCCAGGGGGCGTTCGCTAACTATGGCTACACCTTC.

The DNA for the CDR3 is TGCGCCAGCAGCCAAGAAGAGACAGGCCGAACCTACTCTGGGGCCAACGTCCTGACTTTC. Amino acids: CASSQEETGRTYSGANVLTF. V gene TRBV4-3 combines with J gene TRBJ2-6, with a tentative D call TRBD1 (6 bases). The CDR3 loop spans 20 amino acids. CDR1 LGHNA and CDR2 YSLEER come from the germline V gene. Between the trimmed V and J ends, which lost 0 bases and 0 bases, there was a span of 18 bases.

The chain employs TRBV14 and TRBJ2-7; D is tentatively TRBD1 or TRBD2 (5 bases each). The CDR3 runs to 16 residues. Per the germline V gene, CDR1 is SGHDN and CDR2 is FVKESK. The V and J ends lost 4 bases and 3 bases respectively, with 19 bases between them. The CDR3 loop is CASSLRDVAPYYEQYF. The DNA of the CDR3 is TGTGCCAGCAGCCTAAGGGACGTAGCGCCATACTACGAGCAGTACTTC.

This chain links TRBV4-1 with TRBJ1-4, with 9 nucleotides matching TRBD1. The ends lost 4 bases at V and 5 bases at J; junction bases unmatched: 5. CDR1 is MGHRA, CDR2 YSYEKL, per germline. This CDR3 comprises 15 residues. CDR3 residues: CASSPQTGGNEKLFF. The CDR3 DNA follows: TGCGCCAGCAGCCCACAGACAGGGGGGAATGAAAAACTGTTTTTT.

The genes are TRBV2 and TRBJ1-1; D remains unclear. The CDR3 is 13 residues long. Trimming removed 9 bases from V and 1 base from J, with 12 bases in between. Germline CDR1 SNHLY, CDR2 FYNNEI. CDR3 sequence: CASNPGRNTEAFF. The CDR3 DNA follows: TGTGCCAGTAACCCGGGCCGGAACACTGAAGCTTTCTTT.

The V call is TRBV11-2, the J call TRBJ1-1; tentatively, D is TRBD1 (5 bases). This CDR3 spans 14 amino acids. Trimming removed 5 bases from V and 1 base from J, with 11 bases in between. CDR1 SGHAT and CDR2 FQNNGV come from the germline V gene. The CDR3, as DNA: TGTGCCAGCAGCCCCCTGACAGCGAACACTGAAGCTTTCTTT. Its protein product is CASSPLTANTEAFF.

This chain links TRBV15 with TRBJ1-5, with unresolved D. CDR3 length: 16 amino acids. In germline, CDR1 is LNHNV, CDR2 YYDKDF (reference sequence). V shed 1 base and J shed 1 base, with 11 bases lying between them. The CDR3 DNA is TGTGCCACCAGCAGAGGGACCGGGAGCAGCAATCAGCCCCAGCATTTT. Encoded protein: CATSRGTGSSNQPQHF. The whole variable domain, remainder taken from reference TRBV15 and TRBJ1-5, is DAMVIQNPRYQVTQFGKPVTLSCSQTLNHNVMYWYQQKSSQAPKLLFHYYDKDFNNEADTPDNFQSRRPNTSFCFLDIRSPGLGDTAMYLCATSRGTGSSNQPQHFGDGTRLSIL.

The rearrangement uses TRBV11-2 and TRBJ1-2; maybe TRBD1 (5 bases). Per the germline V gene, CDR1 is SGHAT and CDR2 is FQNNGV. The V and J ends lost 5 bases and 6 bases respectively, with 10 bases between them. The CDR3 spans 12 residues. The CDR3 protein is CASSHGADGYTF. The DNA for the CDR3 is TGTGCCAGCAGCCACGGGGCTGATGGCTACACCTTC. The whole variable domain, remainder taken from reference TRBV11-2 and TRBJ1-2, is EAGVAQSPRYKIIEKRQSVAFWCNPISGHATLYWYQQILGQGPKLLIQFQNNGVVDDSQLPKDRFSAERLKGVDSTLKIQPAKLEDSAVYLCASSHGADGYTFGSGTRLTVV.

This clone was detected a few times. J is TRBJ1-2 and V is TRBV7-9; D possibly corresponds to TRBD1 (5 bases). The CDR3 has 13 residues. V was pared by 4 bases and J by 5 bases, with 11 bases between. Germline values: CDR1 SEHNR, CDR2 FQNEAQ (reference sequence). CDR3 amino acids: CASSSGIFYGYTF. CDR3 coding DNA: TGTGCCAGCAGCTCAGGGATTTTTTATGGCTACACCTTC. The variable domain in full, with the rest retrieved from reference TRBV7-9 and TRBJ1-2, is DTGVSQNPRHKITKRGQNVTFRCDPISEHNRLYWYRQTLGQGPEFLTYFQNEAQLEKSRLLSDRFSAERPKGSFSTLEIQRTEQGDSAMYLCASSSGIFYGYTFGSGTRLTVV.

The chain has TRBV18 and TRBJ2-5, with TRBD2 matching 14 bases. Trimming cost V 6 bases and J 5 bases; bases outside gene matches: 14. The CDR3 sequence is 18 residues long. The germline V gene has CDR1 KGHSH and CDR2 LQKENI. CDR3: CASSQTSGLAGEAETQYF. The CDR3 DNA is TGTGCCAGCTCGCAAACCTCGGGACTAGCGGGAGAAGCGGAGACCCAGTACTTC.

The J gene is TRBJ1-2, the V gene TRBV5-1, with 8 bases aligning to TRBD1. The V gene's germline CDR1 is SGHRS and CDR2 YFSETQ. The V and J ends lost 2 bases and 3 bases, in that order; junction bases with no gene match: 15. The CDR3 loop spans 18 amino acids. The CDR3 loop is CASSFGGQGASADYGYTF. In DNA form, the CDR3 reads TGCGCCAGCAGCTTTGGGGGGCAGGGGGCGTCAGCGGACTATGGCTACACCTTC. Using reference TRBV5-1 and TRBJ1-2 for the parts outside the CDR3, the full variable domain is KAGVTQTPRYLIKTRGQQVTLSCSPISGHRSVSWYQQTPGQGLQFLFEYFSETQRNKGNFPGRFSGRQFSNSRSEMNVSTLELGDSALYLCASSFGGQGASADYGYTFGSGTRLTVV.

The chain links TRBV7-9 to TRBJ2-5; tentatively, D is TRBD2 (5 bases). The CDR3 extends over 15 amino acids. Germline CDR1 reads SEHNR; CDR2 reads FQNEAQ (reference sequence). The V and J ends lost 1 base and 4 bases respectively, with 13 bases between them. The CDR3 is CASSLGLTAGETQYF. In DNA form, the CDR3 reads TGTGCCAGCAGCTTAGGTTTAACCGCGGGAGAGACCCAGTACTTC. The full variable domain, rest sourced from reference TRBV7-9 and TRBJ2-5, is DTGVSQNPRHKITKRGQNVTFRCDPISEHNRLYWYRQTLGQGPEFLTYFQNEAQLEKSRLLSDRFSAERPKGSFSTLEIQRTEQGDSAMYLCASSLGLTAGETQYFGPGTRLLVL.

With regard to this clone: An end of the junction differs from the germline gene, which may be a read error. The CDR3 nucleotides are TGTGCCACCGGCAGAGACCTAGCGTTCGAGCAGTACTTC. As protein: CATGRDLAFEQYF. The rearrangement joins TRBV15 to TRBJ2-7; maybe TRBD2 (6 bases). The germline gives CDR1 LNHNV, CDR2 YYDKDF (reference sequence). This CDR3 region has 13 residues.

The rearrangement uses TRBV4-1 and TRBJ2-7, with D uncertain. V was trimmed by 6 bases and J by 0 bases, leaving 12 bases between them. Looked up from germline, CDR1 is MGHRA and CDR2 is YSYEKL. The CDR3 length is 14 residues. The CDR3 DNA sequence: TGCGCCAGCAGGATATCTTCTAGCTCCTACGAGCAGTACTTC. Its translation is CASRISSSSYEQYF.

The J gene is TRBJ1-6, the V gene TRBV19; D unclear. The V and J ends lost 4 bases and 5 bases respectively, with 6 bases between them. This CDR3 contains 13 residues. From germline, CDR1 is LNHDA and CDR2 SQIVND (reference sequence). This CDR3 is CASSKEDNSPLHF. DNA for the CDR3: TGTGCCAGTAGTAAAGAGGATAATTCACCCCTCCACTTT.